The T cell receptor beta chain described here comes from a study of PD-L1 blockade in urothelial cancer. About the study: From 0 to 3 prior chemotherapy regimens had been given to the patients. After treatment start, blood was analyzed at 3 weeks (second dose) and at 6 weeks. When blood samples were assessed, the median T cell count was about 140,000.

Clones were sequenced by immunoSEQ multiplex PCR, and TCRdb holds only the in-frame ones, with some missing. The sample contains 15,000 to 20,000 clones, about 89% of which appear only once. The CDR3 length is 15 residues. Germline CDR1 reads SNHLY; CDR2 reads FYNNEI. V was clipped by 8 bases and J by 5 bases; unmatched bases: 7. The time point here: pretreatment peripheral blood. Locally advanced or metastatic urothelial carcinoma affected the patients. The sequences come from PBMCs, collected around atezolizumab (anti-PD-L1) treatment. The clonotype was recovered from a man between 70 and 80 years old with urothelial cancer. The rearrangement uses TRBV2 and TRBJ2-5; 14 bases are shared with TRBD2. The CDR3 loop reads CASRLAGGILETQYF. Here the CDR3 DNA reads TGTGCCAGCCGACTAGCGGGGGGGATTCTGGAGACCCAGTACTTC.